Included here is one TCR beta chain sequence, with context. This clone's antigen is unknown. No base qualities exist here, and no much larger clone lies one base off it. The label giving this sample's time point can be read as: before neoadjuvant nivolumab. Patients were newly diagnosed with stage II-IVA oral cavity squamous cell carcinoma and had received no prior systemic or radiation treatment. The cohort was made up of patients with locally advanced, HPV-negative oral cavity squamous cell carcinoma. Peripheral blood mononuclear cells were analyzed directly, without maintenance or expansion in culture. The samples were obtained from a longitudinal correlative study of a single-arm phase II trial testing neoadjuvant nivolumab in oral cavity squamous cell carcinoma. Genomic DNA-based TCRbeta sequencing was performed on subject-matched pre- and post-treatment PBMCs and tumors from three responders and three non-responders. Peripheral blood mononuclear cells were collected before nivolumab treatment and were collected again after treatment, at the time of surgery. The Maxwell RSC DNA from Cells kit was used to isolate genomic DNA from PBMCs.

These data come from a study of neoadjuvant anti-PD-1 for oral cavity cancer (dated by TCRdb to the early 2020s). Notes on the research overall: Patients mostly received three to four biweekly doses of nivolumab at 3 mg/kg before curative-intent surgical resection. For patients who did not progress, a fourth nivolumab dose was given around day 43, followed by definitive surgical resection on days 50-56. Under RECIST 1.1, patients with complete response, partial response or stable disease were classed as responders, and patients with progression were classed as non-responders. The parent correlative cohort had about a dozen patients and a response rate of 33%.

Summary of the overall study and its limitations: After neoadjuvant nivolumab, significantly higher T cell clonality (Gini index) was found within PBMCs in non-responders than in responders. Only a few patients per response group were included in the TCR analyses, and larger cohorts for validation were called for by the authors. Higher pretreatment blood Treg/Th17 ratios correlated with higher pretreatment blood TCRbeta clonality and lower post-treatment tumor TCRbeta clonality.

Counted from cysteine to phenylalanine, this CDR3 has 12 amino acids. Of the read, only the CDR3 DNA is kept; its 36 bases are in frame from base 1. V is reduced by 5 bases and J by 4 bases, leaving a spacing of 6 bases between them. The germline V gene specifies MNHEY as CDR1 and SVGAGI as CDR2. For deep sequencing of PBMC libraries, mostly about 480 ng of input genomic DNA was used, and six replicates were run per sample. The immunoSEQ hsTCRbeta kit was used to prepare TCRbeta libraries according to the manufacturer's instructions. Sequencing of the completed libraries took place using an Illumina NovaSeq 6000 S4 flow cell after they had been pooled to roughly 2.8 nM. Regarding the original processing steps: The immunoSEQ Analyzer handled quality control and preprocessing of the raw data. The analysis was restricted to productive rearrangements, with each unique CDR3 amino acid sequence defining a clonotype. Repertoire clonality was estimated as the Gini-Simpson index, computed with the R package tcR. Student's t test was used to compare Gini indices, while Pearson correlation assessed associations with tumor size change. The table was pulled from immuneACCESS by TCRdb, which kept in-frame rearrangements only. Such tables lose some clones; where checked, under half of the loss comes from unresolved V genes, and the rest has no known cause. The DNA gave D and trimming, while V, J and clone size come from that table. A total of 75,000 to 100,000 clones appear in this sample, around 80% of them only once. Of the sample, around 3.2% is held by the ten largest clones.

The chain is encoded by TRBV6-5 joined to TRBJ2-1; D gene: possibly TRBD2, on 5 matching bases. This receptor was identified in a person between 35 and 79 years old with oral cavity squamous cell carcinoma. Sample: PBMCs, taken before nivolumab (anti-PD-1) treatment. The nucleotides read TGTGCCAGCAGTCCGGGGTACAATGAGCAGTTCTTC. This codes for CASSPGYNEQFF.